One and the same sample provided the 9 T cell receptor beta chains below, sequenced in a study of blood T cells in healthy people across ages. A second PCR, run for roughly 6 to 11 cycles, used a sample-barcoded 5' primer plus a J-beta primer mix. TCRdb processed the 5' RACE reads anew with MiXCR; each CDR3 protein has one entry. Of around 1,800,000 distinct CDR3 sequences in the sample, approximately 39% are singletons; the top ten hold 23%. The sequenced sample consisted of blood. The receptors come from a human donor in good health.

This clonotype was observed a handful of times. This chain connects TRBV4-3 to TRBJ2-5; 12 bases fit TRBD2. The length of the CDR3 is 21 residues. CDR1 LGHNA and CDR2 YSLEER come from the germline V gene. V was clipped by 0 bases and J by 3 bases; unmatched bases: 17. CDR3 residues: CASSQEVGLAGGLDWEETQYF. The DNA of the CDR3 is TGCGCCAGCAGCCAAGAGGTCGGGCTAGCGGGGGGGCTAGATTGGGAAGAGACCCAGTACTTC.

The rearrangement links TRBV4-2 to TRBJ2-3, with D maybe TRBD1 (6 bases). Germline V gives CDR1 LGHNA, CDR2 YNFKEQ. The CDR3 extends over 15 amino acids. The V and J ends lost 1 base and 5 bases respectively, with 13 bases between them. CDR3 in amino acids: CASSQGGPGGDTQYF. The CDR3 nucleotides are TGTGCCAGCAGCCAAGGGGGGCCAGGCGGAGATACGCAGTATTTT.

The table lists this clonotype with a few counts. The chain couples TRBV18 to TRBJ1-5; TRBD1 might be the D (6 bases). The better agreement between TRBJ1-1 and the DNA end casts doubt on the J call. Germline V gene sequence: CDR1 KGHSH, CDR2 LQKENI. CDR3 length: 13 residues. CDR3 nucleotides: TGTGCCAGCTCACTACAACAGGGCTCTGAAGCTTTCTTT. Translated, it gives CASSLQQGSEAFF.

The chain employs TRBV18 and TRBJ2-7, with 7 bases that match TRBD1. CDR3 length: 14 amino acids. Germline V CDR1 and CDR2: KGHSH, LQKENI. Unmatched junction bases numbered 7, after V lost 2 bases and J lost 6 bases. The CDR3 region is CASSPTDAGGEQYF. CDR3 nucleotide sequence: TGTGCCAGCTCACCAACGGATGCAGGGGGCGAGCAGTACTTC.

The table lists this clonotype with many counts. The V gene is TRBV29-1, the J gene TRBJ2-7; D ambiguous. From germline, CDR1 is SQVTM and CDR2 ANQGSEA. The CDR3 spans 11 residues. The V and J ends lost 5 bases and 0 bases respectively, with 5 bases between them. CDR3 protein: CSVWSSYEQYF. In nucleotides, the CDR3 is TGCAGCGTTTGGAGCTCCTACGAGCAGTACTTC.

CDR3 region: CASSRQIGQILTHEQYF. The CDR3 region has the DNA TGTGCCAGCAGCCGTCAGATCGGACAAATACTCACCCACGAGCAGTACTTC. The chain carries TRBV6-2 or TRBV6-3 and TRBJ2-7, with D possibly TRBD1 on 5 matching bases. Germline CDR1 MNHEY, CDR2 SVGEGT. The ends were cut back, 6 bases at V and 5 bases at J, with 26 bases in the middle. The CDR3 totals 17 residues.

The chain links TRBV3-1 to TRBJ2-1, with 7 bases aligning to TRBD1. V dropped 5 bases and J dropped 5; count of bases not matched to a gene: 9. Germline CDR1 and CDR2: LGHDT and YNNKEL (reference sequence). There are 15 residues in the CDR3. The CDR3 reads CASSFRQGRDNEQFF. CDR3 DNA sequence: TGTGCCAGCAGCTTCCGACAGGGACGAGACAATGAGCAGTTCTTC.

This clonotype was seen a few times. The V gene is TRBV5-1, the J gene TRBJ1-1; a possible D gene is TRBD1 (6 bases). V was pared by 4 bases and J by 4 bases, with 17 bases between. Germline CDR1 SGHRS, CDR2 YFSETQ. The CDR3 has 15 amino acids. The CDR3 region is CASSLQGYHGTEAFF. CDR3 nucleotide sequence: TGCGCCAGCAGCCTACAGGGATATCATGGCACTGAAGCTTTCTTT.

Turning to this clonotype: At one of its ends the junction is not consistent with the germline gene, which may arise from a read error. V and J are TRBV7-2 and TRBJ2-3, with 7 positions matching TRBD2. There are 14 residues in the CDR3. CDR1 and CDR2 from the germline V gene are SGHTA and FQGNSA. CDR3 region: CASSLEGRGDTLYF. CDR3 coding DNA: TGTGCCAGCAGCTTAGAAGGGAGGGGAGATACGCTGTATTTT.